This T cell receptor (beta chain) was sequenced for a study of T cells after yellow fever vaccination. Study results and caveats: The bulk population could contribute abundant contaminating clonotypes to FACS-sorted repertoires.

TCRdb reprocessed the 5' RACE reads with MiXCR, giving one entry per CDR3 protein. The sample contains about 220,000 distinct CDR3 sequences, approximately 3% of which appear only once. The CDR3 totals 16 residues. Germline V lookup: CDR1 KGHSH, CDR2 LQKENI. V was clipped by 3 bases and J by 6 bases; unmatched bases: 8. This clonotype was seen a handful of times. Its antigen is undetermined. The material was CD4+ T cells sorted from PBMCs, obtained 10 days after the yellow fever booster vaccination. The chain links TRBV18 to TRBJ1-6, with 7 bases identical to TRBD1. This clonotype was obtained from a man aged 18 to 30 who received the YFV17D yellow fever vaccine. DNA of the CDR3: TGTGCCAGCTCACCTAGAGGGACAGCGACTAATTCACCCCTCCACTTT. Translated: CASSPRGTATNSPLHF.